Included here is one T cell receptor (beta chain) sequence, with context. A far larger clone differs by one base, so this is likely a read error. The data were taken from a study of CXCR3 chemokines and chemotherapy response in bladder cancer. The germline gives CDR1 MNHEY, CDR2 SVGEGT. V trimming: 6 bases; J trimming: 5 bases; junction bases outside the gene matches: 7. There are 15 residues in the CDR3. MiXCR, run by TCRdb on the PCR reads, gives a single entry per CDR3 protein. In the table there are approximately 10,000 distinct CDR3 sequences, about 23% of which are singletons. The biological material was taken from a patient whose treatment included neoadjuvant chemotherapy. V gene TRBV6-2 or TRBV6-3 combines with J gene TRBJ2-1; TRBD1 aligns across 10 bases. This receptor was taken from a human donor with bladder cancer that did not respond to neoadjuvant chemotherapy. The CDR3 bases are TGTGCCAGCAGACCCGGGACAGGGGACCACAATGAGCAGTTCTTC. Protein product: CASRPGTGDHNEQFF.